Sequencing of this T cell receptor (beta chain) was carried out in a study of T cells after yellow fever vaccination. This clonotype was counted many times. MiXCR was run by TCRdb on the 5' RACE reads, yielding one entry per CDR3 protein. The sample has some 16,000 distinct CDR3 sequences; less than 5% are singletons. Study observations and caveats: CD4 and CD8 compartments shared a small share of clonotypes, likely from convergent recombination. Almost all vaccine-responding clonotypes were not detected in the sorted memory subsets at the day 0 time point.

The sequence derives from a man younger than 45 who received the YFV17D yellow fever vaccine. This sample comprised PBMCs, either bulk or a sorted T-cell subset (CD4+, CD8+, memory, or dextramer-sorted; not recorded which), obtained 15 days after the yellow fever booster vaccination.

CDR3 coding DNA: TGCAGTGCCGGTTCCAATGAGCAGTTCTTC. Its protein product is CSAGSNEQFF. This chain joins TRBV20-1 and TRBJ2-1; no definite D call. This CDR3 has 10 residues. Germline loops: CDR1 DFQATT, CDR2 SNEGSKA (reference sequence). Trimming pared 6 bases from V and 6 bases from J, leaving 6 bases between.